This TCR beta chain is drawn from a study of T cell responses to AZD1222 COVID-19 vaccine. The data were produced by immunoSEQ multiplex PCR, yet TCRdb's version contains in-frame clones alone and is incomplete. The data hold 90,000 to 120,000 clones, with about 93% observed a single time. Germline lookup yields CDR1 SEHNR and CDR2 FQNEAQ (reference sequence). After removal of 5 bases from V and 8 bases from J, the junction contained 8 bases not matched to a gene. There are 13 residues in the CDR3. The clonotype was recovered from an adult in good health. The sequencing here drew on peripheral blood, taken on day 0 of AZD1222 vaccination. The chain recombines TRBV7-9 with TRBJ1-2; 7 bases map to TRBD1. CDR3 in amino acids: CASSPDREEGYTF. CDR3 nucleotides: TGTGCCAGCAGCCCTGACAGGGAGGAAGGCTACACCTTC.